What follows describes a single T cell receptor beta chain. The data belong to a study of follicular helper T cells after annual influenza vaccination. Trimming removed 3 bases from V and 0 bases from J; junction bases left unmatched: 4. Germline CDR1 is KGHSH and CDR2 is LQKENI. This CDR3 has 17 amino acids. The time point here: 2014-2015 season, pre-vaccination. This table comes from immunoSEQ multiplex PCR, and its TCRdb copy is limited to in-frame clones, with some not included. The repertoire holds about 27,000 clones, 70% to 90% seen once, with 1% to 1.5% in the top ten. The V call is TRBV18, the J call TRBJ2-6, with 8 bases that match TRBD2. This clonotype originated in an adult who received the influenza vaccine. Specimen: CXCR5+ CD38- circulating T follicular helper cells from blood, collected on the day of influenza vaccination. As for subset: circulating Tfh, non-naive CD4+CXCR5+PD-1+ (ICOS+CD38+ or ICOS-CD38-). The CDR3 sequence is CASSPVGTSSGANVLTF. The DNA of the CDR3 is TGTGCCAGCTCACCGGTGGGGACTAGCTCTGGGGCCAACGTCCTGACTTTC.